This TCR beta chain comes out of a study of CD8 T cells in ankylosing spondylitis. Quantitative 5'-RACE with molecular barcodes was used to make the TCR beta libraries. In TCRdb, the 5' RACE reads were re-called with MiXCR into one record per CDR3 protein. The top ten clones hold approximately 8.5% of a sample with 40,000 to 55,000 distinct CDR3 sequences, 6% to 7.5% of them seen once. This clonotype was recorded at least ten times. Its antigen is still unknown. The trim removed 0 bases at V and 2 bases at J, leaving 5 bases unmatched. The germline V gene has CDR1 MGHRA and CDR2 YSYEKL. CDR3 length: 17 residues. Findings of the study overall: Characteristic, it appeared, of ankylosing spondylitis blood was a TCR beta motif of 7 or 8 highly homologous variants. Clones linked to disease were reported to show significant enrichment in matched ankylosing spondylitis synovial fluid. In peripheral blood, disease-linked CD8+ clones occurred at relatively low frequencies.

Sequencing was performed on blood, either unsorted or a sorted T cell fraction (not recorded which). This sequence was found in a female donor with ankylosing spondylitis or in good health (not recorded which). The rearrangement joins TRBV4-1 to TRBJ2-3; TRBD2 agrees at 10 bases. The DNA of the CDR3 is TGCGCCAGCAGCCAAGATGGACTAGCGGATCCCACAGATACGCAGTATTTT. Translation: CASSQDGLADPTDTQYF.